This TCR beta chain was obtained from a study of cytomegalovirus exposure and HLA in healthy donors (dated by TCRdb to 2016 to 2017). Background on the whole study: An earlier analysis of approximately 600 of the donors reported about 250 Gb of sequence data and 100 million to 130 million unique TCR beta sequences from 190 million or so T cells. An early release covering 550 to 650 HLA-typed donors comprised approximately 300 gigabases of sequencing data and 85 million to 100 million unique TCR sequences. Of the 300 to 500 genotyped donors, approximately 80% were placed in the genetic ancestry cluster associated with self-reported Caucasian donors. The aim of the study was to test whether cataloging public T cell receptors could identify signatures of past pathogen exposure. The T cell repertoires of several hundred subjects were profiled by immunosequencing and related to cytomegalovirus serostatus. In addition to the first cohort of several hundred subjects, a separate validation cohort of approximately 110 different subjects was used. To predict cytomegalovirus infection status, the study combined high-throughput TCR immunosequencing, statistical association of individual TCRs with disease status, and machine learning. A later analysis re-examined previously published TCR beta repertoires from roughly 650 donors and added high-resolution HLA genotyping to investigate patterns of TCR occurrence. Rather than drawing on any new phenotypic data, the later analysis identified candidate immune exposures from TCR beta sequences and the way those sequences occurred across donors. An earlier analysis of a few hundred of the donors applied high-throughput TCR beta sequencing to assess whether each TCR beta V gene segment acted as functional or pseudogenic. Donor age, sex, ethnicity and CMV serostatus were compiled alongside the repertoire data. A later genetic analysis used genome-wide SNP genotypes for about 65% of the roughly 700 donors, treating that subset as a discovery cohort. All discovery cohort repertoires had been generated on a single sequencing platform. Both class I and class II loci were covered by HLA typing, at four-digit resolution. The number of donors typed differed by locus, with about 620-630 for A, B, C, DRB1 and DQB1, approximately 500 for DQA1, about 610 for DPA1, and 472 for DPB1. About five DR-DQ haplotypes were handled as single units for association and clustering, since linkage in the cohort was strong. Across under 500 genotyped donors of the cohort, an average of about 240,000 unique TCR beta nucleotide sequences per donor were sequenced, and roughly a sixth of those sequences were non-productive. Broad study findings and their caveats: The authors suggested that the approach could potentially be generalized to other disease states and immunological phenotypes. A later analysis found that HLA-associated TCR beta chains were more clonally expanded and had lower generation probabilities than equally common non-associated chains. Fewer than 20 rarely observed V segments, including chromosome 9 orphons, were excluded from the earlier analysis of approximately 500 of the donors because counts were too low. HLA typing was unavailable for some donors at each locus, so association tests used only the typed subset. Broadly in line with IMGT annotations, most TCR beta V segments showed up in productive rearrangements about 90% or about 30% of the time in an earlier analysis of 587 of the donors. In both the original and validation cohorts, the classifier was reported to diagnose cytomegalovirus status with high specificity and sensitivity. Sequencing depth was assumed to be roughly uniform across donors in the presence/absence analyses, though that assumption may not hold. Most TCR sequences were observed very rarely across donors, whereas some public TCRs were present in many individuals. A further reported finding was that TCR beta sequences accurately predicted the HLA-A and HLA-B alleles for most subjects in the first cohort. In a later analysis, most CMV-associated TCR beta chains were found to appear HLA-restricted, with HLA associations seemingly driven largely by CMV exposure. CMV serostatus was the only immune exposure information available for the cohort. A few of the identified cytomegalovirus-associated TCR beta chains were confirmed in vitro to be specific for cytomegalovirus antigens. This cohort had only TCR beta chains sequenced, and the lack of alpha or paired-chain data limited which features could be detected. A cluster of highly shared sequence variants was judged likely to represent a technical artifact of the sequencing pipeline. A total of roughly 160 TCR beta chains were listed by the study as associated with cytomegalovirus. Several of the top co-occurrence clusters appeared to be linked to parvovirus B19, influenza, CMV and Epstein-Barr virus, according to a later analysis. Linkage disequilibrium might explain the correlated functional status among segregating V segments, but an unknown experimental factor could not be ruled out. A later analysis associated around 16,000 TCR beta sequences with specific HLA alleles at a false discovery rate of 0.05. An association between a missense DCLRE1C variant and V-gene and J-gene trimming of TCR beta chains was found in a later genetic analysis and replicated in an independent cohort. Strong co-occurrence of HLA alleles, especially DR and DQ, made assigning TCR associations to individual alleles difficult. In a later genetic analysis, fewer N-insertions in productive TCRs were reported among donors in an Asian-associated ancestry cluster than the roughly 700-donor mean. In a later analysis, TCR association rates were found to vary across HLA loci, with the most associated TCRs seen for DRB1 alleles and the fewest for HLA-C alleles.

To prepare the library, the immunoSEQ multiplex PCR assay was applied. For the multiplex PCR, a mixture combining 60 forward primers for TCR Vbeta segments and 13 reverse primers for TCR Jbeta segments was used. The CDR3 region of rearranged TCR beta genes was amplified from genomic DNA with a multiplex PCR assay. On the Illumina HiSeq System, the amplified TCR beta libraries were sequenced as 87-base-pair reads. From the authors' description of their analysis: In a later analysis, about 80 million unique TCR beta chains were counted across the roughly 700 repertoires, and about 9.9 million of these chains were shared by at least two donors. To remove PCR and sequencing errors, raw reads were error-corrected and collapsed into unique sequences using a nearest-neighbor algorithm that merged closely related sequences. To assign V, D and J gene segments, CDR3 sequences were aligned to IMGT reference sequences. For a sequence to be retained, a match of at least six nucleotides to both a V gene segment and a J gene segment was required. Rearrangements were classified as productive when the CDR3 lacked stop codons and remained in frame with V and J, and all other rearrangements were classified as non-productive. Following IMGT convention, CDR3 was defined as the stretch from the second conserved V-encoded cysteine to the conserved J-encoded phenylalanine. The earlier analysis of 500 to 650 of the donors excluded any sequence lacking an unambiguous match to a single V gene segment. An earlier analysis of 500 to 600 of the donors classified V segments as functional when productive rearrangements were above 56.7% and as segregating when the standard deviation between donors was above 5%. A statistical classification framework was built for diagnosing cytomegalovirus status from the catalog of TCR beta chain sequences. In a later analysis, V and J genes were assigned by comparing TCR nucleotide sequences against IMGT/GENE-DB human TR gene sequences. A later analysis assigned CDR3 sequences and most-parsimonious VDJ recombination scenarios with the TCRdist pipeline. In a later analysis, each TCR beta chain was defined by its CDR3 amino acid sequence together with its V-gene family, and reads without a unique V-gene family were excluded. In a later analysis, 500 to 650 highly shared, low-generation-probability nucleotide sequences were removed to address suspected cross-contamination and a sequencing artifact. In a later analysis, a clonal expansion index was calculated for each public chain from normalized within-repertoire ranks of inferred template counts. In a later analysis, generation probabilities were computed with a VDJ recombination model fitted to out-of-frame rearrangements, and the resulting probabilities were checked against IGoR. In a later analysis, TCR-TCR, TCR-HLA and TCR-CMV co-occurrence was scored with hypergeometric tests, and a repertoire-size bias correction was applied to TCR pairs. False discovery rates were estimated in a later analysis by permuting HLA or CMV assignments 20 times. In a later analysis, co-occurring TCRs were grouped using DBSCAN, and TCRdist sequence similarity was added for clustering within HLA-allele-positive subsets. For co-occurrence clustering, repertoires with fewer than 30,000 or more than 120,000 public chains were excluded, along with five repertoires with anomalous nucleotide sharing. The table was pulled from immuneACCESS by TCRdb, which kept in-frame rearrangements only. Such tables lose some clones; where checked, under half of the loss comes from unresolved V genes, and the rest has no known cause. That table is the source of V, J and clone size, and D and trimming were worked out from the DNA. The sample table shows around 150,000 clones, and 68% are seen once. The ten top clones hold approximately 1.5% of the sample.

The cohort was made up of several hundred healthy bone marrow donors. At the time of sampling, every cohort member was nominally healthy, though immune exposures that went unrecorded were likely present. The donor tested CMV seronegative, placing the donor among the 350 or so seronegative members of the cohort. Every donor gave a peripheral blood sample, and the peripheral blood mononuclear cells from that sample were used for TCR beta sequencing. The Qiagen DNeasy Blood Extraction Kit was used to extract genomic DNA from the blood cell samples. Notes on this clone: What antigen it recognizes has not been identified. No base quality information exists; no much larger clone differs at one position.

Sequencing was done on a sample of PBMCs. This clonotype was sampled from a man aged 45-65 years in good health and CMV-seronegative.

The DNA is as follows: TGTGCCAGCAGCCGCCAAGGGGCAGGGACTTATGGCTACACCTTC. It codes for CASSRQGAGTYGYTF. The rearranged segments are TRBV7-9 and TRBJ1-2; the D region possibly corresponds to TRBD1 (5 bases align). The CDR3 measures 15 amino acids from cysteine to phenylalanine. Only CDR3 DNA is held: 45 bases, read in frame from base 1. Trimming at the junction amounts to 5 bases on V and 5 bases on J, and the germline ends lie 18 bases apart. CDR1 is given as SEHNR and CDR2 as FQNEAQ, both from the germline V gene (reference sequence).